The 10 T cell receptor beta chains below come from one sample, sequenced in a study of shared clonotypes between healthy human individuals. Data came from immunoSEQ multiplex PCR; TCRdb stores just in-frame clones and leaves some out. Altogether about 2.5 million clones are present, 92% being singletons, with the ten largest covering approximately 0.41%. The sequenced material came from naive CD4+ T cells from PBMCs. The subset is: CD45RA+ positively selected. The receptors here all came from a man younger than 35 in good health. Some clones in this sample may be carry-over from other donors' samples.

V is TRBV5-1 and J is TRBJ2-1; the D gene is possibly TRBD1 (5 bases). The germline gives CDR1 SGHRS, CDR2 YFSETQ. The CDR3 length is 18 residues. V lost 4 bases, J lost 0 bases, and 20 bases lay in between. Here the CDR3 reads CASSPANRPPSSYNEQFF. CDR3 DNA: TGCGCCAGCAGCCCGGCTAACAGGCCTCCGAGCTCCTACAATGAGCAGTTCTTC. The variable domain in full, completed from reference TRBV5-1 and TRBJ2-1, reads KAGVTQTPRYLIKTRGQQVTLSCSPISGHRSVSWYQQTPGQGLQFLFEYFSETQRNKGNFPGRFSGRQFSNSRSEMNVSTLELGDSALYLCASSPANRPPSSYNEQFFGPGTRLTVL.

This clone was seen a few times. The J gene is TRBJ1-5, the V gene TRBV2; 8 positions agree with TRBD1. After removal of 0 bases from V and 5 bases from J, the junction contained 6 bases not matched to a gene. This CDR3 is 16 amino acids long. Germline CDR1 reads SNHLY; CDR2 reads FYNNEI. The CDR3, as DNA: TGTGCCAGCAGTGAAGCCCCAGGGGGCGTAGATCAGCCCCAGCATTTT. Protein product: CASSEAPGGVDQPQHF.

The V and J genes are TRBV30 and TRBJ2-4; 7 bases are a match to TRBD1. With 1 base clipped from V and 3 bases from J, the junction kept 12 bases outside the gene matches. Germline V gives CDR1 GTSNPN, CDR2 SVGIG (reference sequence). The CDR3 sequence is 17 residues long. CDR3 DNA sequence: TGTGCCTGGAGTGCTAGTGGTTGGGACAGTGGCAAAAACATTCAGTACTTC. It encodes CAWSASGWDSGKNIQYF.

The rearrangement uses TRBV19 and TRBJ1-5, with D unclear. CDR3 length equals 12 residues. Trimming shortened V by 5 bases and J by 11 bases, and 13 bases separated the two germline ends. Germline V lookup: CDR1 LNHDA, CDR2 SQIVND (reference sequence). CDR3 nucleotides: TGTGCCAGTAGTGTCCAAGCCTCAGCCCAGCATTTT. It encodes CASSVQASAQHF.

This clone was observed once. This chain links TRBV28 with TRBJ1-2, with D possibly matching TRBD1 (6 bases). Germline lookup yields CDR1 MDHEN and CDR2 SYDVKM. The V end lost 3 bases, the J end lost 4 bases, and 18 bases lay between the germline ends. This CDR3 has 16 residues. The CDR3 loop reads CASSFHSGQPLYGYTF. The DNA of the CDR3 is TGTGCCAGCAGTTTCCATTCCGGACAGCCCCTCTATGGCTACACCTTC.

The V and J genes are TRBV29-1 and TRBJ2-3, with 10 bases aligning to TRBD2. V shed 4 bases, J shed 2 bases, and the junction held 6 bases outside the gene matches. Germline V gene data show CDR1 as SQVTM and CDR2 as ANQGSEA. This CDR3 is built from 15 residues. CDR3 loop: CSVVIAGGNTDTQYF. CDR3 sequence (DNA): TGCAGCGTTGTAATAGCGGGAGGAAACACAGATACGCAGTATTTT.

In the case of this clone: The sample holds other DNA sequences that translate to the same CDR3. The chain uses TRBV28 and TRBJ1-4; weak D call: TRBD1 (5 bases). Per the germline V gene, CDR1 is MDHEN and CDR2 is SYDVKM. V was pared by 3 bases and J by 0 bases, with 8 bases between. CDR3 length: 15 residues. The CDR3 region has the DNA TGTGCCAGCAGTTTCCAGGGAGCAACTAATGAAAAACTGTTTTTT. This codes for CASSFQGATNEKLFF.

The rearrangement joins TRBV7-6 to TRBJ2-2; no reliable D call. There are 14 residues in the CDR3. Per the germline V gene, CDR1 is SGHVS and CDR2 is FNYEAQ. Trimming took off 1 base at V and 5 bases at J, with 8 bases between the two ends. The CDR3: CASSLVGLTGELFF. The CDR3 coding sequence is TGTGCCAGCAGCTTAGTAGGTTTAACCGGGGAGCTGTTTTTT. Together with reference TRBV7-6 and TRBJ2-2, the CDR3 gives the full variable domain: GAGVSQSPRYKVTKRGQDVALRCDPISGHVSLYWYRQALGQGPEFLTYFNYEAQQDKSGLPNDRFSAERPEGSISTLTIQRTEQRDSAMYRCASSLVGLTGELFFGEGSRLTVL.

The V call is TRBV7-8, the J call TRBJ1-4; TRBD1 matches 9 bases. V trimming: 2 bases; J trimming: 8 bases; junction bases outside the gene matches: 9. Germline V lookup: CDR1 SGHVS, CDR2 FQNEAQ. The CDR3 sequence is 16 residues long. The CDR3 sequence is CASSLQGQGMGEKLFF. DNA of the CDR3: TGTGCCAGCAGCTTACAGGGACAGGGTATGGGGGAAAAACTGTTTTTT.

There are a few counts of this clone. This sample includes further DNA sequences coding for the same CDR3. The gene calls are TRBV2 and TRBJ1-2; D gene ambiguous. This CDR3 contains 10 residues. The germline V gene has CDR1 SNHLY and CDR2 FYNNEI. The V end was cut by 5 bases, the J end by 6 bases, with 4 bases between. The DNA for the CDR3 is TGTGCCAGCAGTCAAAATGGCTACACCTTC. Its translation: CASSQNGYTF.